This T cell receptor (beta chain) was identified during a study of cytomegalovirus exposure and HLA in healthy donors. Looking at the study overall: Samples from HLA-typed donors yielded approximately 80 million unique TCRs in an early data release. Regarding the study as a whole: When presence/absence was analysed, sequencing depth was taken to be roughly uniform across donors. There were 150 to 200 TCR beta chains listed as cytomegalovirus-associated. Per a prior analysis, the majority of TCR beta V segments were productive roughly 90% or roughly 30% of the time.

Note on this clone: Its antigen is not known.

J lost 2 bases, V lost 5 bases, and 4 bases had no gene match. The CDR3 covers 16 residues. CDR1 is SGHVS, CDR2 FNYEAQ, per germline. The PCR had 60 Vbeta and 13 Jbeta primers. Clones were read by immunoSEQ multiplex PCR, and TCRdb kept only the in-frame ones, dropping some. This sample has under 150,000 clones, with around 75% found just once. Material: PBMCs. The sequence was collected from a young man in good health and CMV-seronegative. This chain connects TRBV7-6 to TRBJ2-3; 13 positions match TRBD2. The CDR3: CASSIGTSGVTDTQYF. CDR3 bases: TGTGCCAGCAGCATCGGGACTAGCGGGGTCACAGATACGCAGTATTTT.